A single sample gave rise to the 12 T cell receptor beta chains below, sequenced in a study of cytomegalovirus exposure and HLA in healthy donors. PCR used 60 Vbeta primers and 13 Jbeta primers. Assay: immunoSEQ multiplex PCR; the TCRdb copy retains only in-frame clones and omits some. Of roughly 100,000 clones listed, about 74% are singletons. Material for sequencing was PBMCs. Receptor source: a female donor in good health and CMV-seropositive.

V is TRBV5-6 and J is TRBJ2-6; 8 nucleotides line up with TRBD1. The CDR3 is 18 residues long. In germline, CDR1 is SGHDT, CDR2 YYEEEE. V shed 0 bases, J shed 0 bases, and the junction held 5 bases outside the gene matches. The CDR3 sequence is CASSLAGQGISGANVLTF. DNA for the CDR3: TGTGCCAGCAGCTTGGCCGGACAGGGAATCTCTGGGGCCAACGTCCTGACTTTC.

The J gene is TRBJ1-6, the V gene TRBV7-2, with D perhaps matching TRBD1 (5 bases). Trimming left V 1 base short and J 7 bases short, with 11 bases between. The CDR3 has 15 residues. Per germline, CDR1 SGHTA and CDR2 FQGNSA. The CDR3 here is CASSLGARGNSPLHF. As DNA, the CDR3 is TGTGCCAGCAGCTTAGGGGCGCGGGGGAATTCACCCCTCCACTTT.

V and J are TRBV12-1 and TRBJ2-3; TRBD2 is the table's D call, not checked against the DNA. TRBV12-1 is a recognized pseudogene. This CDR3 contains 17 residues. CDR3 loop: CASSRVGLGQRGDTQYF. As DNA, the CDR3 is TGTGCCAGCAGCCGCGTCGGCCTGGGTCAGCGAGGGGATACGCAGTATTTT.

The rearrangement joins TRBV5-5 to TRBJ2-3; no reliable D call. Germline V gene sequence: CDR1 SGHKS, CDR2 YYEKEE (reference sequence). The V and J ends lost 1 base and 2 bases respectively, with 8 bases between them. The CDR3 sequence is 14 residues long. The CDR3 protein is CASSLTGPTDTQYF. CDR3 sequence (DNA): TGTGCCAGCAGCTTGACGGGTCCCACAGATACGCAGTATTTT.

The chain has TRBV11-3 and TRBJ1-1; D call uncertain. The V end lost 2 bases, the J end lost 4 bases, and 8 bases lay between the germline ends. Germline assignment: CDR1 SGHNT and CDR2 YENEEA. CDR3 length: 13 amino acids. CDR3 protein: CASSLTSITEAFF. CDR3 nucleotides: TGTGCCAGCAGCTTAACTAGTATCACTGAAGCTTTCTTT.

V and J are TRBV28 and TRBJ1-2; 8 bases are a match to TRBD1. The CDR3 spans 15 residues. The V gene end was trimmed by 7 bases and the J gene end by 8 bases; junction bases not matched to a gene: 15. The germline V gene has CDR1 MDHEN and CDR2 SYDVKM. The CDR3 loop reads CASTLPRTGWGGYTF. The DNA of the CDR3 is TGTGCCAGCACCCTCCCTAGGACAGGGTGGGGGGGCTACACCTTC.

This chain connects TRBV7-8 to TRBJ2-2; possibly TRBD2 for D (5 bases). With 3 bases removed from V and 5 bases from J, the gap between germline ends came to 7 bases. The germline gives CDR1 SGHVS, CDR2 FQNEAQ. CDR3 length: 13 amino acids. CDR3 DNA: TGTGCCAGCAGCTTCGGACTTACCGGGGAGCTGTTTTTT. Translating it yields CASSFGLTGELFF.

In nucleotides, the CDR3 is TGTGCCAGCTCACGGGGGACAGGGAATCAGCCCCAGCATTTT. The encoded protein is CASSRGTGNQPQHF. The V call is TRBV18, the J call TRBJ1-5; TRBD1 matches 9 bases. From germline, CDR1 is KGHSH and CDR2 LQKENI. V lost 4 bases and J lost 4; bases outside the gene matches: 2. The CDR3 consists of 14 residues.

The chain recombines TRBV5-4 with TRBJ1-2, with 9 bases fitting TRBD1. The CDR3 consists of 13 residues. V lost 4 bases to trimming and J lost 7 bases; unmatched junction nucleotides: 5. Germline CDR1 is SGHNT and CDR2 is YYREEE (reference sequence). This chain's CDR3 is CASSLDRGGGYTF. As DNA, the CDR3 is TGTGCCAGCAGCCTGGACAGGGGAGGTGGCTACACCTTC.

The chain uses TRBV2 and TRBJ1-6; the D is unclear. CDR1 and CDR2 (germline): SNHLY, FYNNEI. The CDR3 consists of 13 residues. V lost 5 bases to trimming and J lost 7 bases, with 9 bases between them. The CDR3 here is CASSQKENSPLHF. In DNA form, the CDR3 reads TGTGCCAGCAGTCAAAAAGAGAATTCACCCCTCCACTTT.

The V call is TRBV29-1, the J call TRBJ2-7; no clear D. The CDR3 runs to 12 residues. Germline V gene data show CDR1 as SQVTM and CDR2 as ANQGSEA. V lost 4 bases to trimming and J lost 7 bases, with 14 bases between them. DNA for the CDR3: TGCAGCGTTGCCGATCCTTACCTAGAGCAGTACTTC. Amino acid sequence: CSVADPYLEQYF.

The genes are TRBV5-4 and TRBJ2-5, with 8 bases that match TRBD2. The CDR3 length is 19 residues. V lost 0 bases to trimming and J lost 0 bases; unmatched junction nucleotides: 13. Germline V gives CDR1 SGHNT, CDR2 YYREEE (reference sequence). CDR3 loop: CASSLELAEDSMHQETQYF. CDR3 DNA: TGTGCCAGCAGCTTGGAACTAGCGGAGGATTCCATGCACCAAGAGACCCAGTACTTC.